One and the same sample provided the 18 T cell receptor beta chains below, sequenced in a study of shared clonotypes between healthy human individuals. TCRdb keeps only in-frame clones here, not all; method: immunoSEQ multiplex PCR. The table has millions of clones, about 92% seen once. Sequenced material: naive CD4+ T cells from PBMCs. Subset defined: CD45RA+ positively selected. All receptors come from a man aged 18-30 years in good health. Some clones in this sample may be carry-over from other donors' samples.

The J gene is TRBJ2-1, the V gene TRBV4-2; D not certain. Trimming left V 0 bases short and J 4 bases short, with 10 bases between. This CDR3 contains 15 residues. Germline assignment: CDR1 LGHNA and CDR2 YNFKEQ. CDR3 region: CASSQDHSAYNEQFF. The DNA for the CDR3 is TGTGCCAGCAGCCAAGATCATTCCGCATACAATGAGCAGTTCTTC.

The J gene is TRBJ1-4, the V gene TRBV29-1; D not certain. The V end lost 5 bases, the J end lost 0 bases, and 7 bases lay between the germline ends. This CDR3 contains 13 residues. CDR1 and CDR2 from the germline V gene are SQVTM and ANQGSEA. CDR3 sequence reads: CSVLLTTNEKLFF. CDR3 sequence (DNA): TGCAGCGTTCTCCTGACAACTAATGAAAAACTGTTTTTT. The entire variable domain, with the rest obtained from reference TRBV29-1 and TRBJ1-4, is as follows: SAVISQKPSRDICQRGTSLTIQCQVDSQVTMMFWYRQQPGQSLTLIATANQGSEATYESGFVIDKFPISRPNLTFSTLTVSNMSPEDSSIYLCSVLLTTNEKLFFGSGTQLSVL.

This chain uses TRBV11-2 with TRBJ2-1; D might be TRBD2 (6 bases). This CDR3 contains 16 residues. In germline, CDR1 is SGHAT, CDR2 FQNNGV. The V end lost 7 bases, the J end lost 1 base, and 17 bases lay between the germline ends. The CDR3 region is CASMSQRALSYNEQFF. CDR3 DNA: TGTGCCAGCATGTCACAGCGGGCCTTATCCTACAATGAGCAGTTCTTC.

J is TRBJ2-7 and V is TRBV5-1; unclear D gene. V was cut by 6 bases and J by 3 bases, with 7 bases left in between. CDR1 is SGHRS, CDR2 YFSETQ, per germline. The CDR3 totals 11 residues. CDR3 bases: TGCGCCAGCACGGACGGCTACGAGCAGTACTTC. It codes for CASTDGYEQYF.

Comment on this clone: Distinct nucleotide sequences in the sample also encode this CDR3. The genes are TRBV28 and TRBJ2-3; D uncertain. Trimming took off 3 bases at V and 2 bases at J, with 6 bases between the two ends. The CDR3 is 13 amino acids. Germline loops: CDR1 MDHEN, CDR2 SYDVKM. CDR3 sequence: CASSLGLTDTQYF. The CDR3 bases are TGTGCCAGCAGTTTGGGTCTCACAGATACGCAGTATTTT.

The chain couples TRBV18 to TRBJ1-2, with D uncertain. Germline CDR1 and CDR2: KGHSH and LQKENI. Trimming shortened V by 4 bases and J by 8 bases, and 14 bases separated the two germline ends. The CDR3 runs 13 residues. In DNA, the CDR3 is TGTGCCAGCTCACAAACTACGGGATGGGGCTACACCTTC. Its protein is CASSQTTGWGYTF.

The chain joins TRBV9 to TRBJ2-7; D is tentatively TRBD1 or TRBD2 (5 bases each). The germline V gene encodes CDR1 SGDLS and CDR2 YYNGEE. Trimming cost V 0 bases and J 7 bases, with 17 bases left between them. CDR3 size: 15 residues. The CDR3 here is CASSVGGESRSEQYF. The DNA of the CDR3 is TGTGCCAGCAGCGTAGGAGGGGAGTCCCGATCGGAGCAGTACTTC. Full variable domain (outside the CDR3, taken from reference TRBV9 and TRBJ2-7): DSGVTQTPKHLITATGQRVTLRCSPRSGDLSVYWYQQSLDQGLQFLIQYYNGEERAKGNILERFSAQQFPDLHSELNLSSLELGDSALYFCASSVGGESRSEQYFGPGTRLTVT.

This rearrangement joins TRBV9 to TRBJ2-2; TRBD2 matches 9 bases. Looked up from germline, CDR1 is SGDLS and CDR2 is YYNGEE. The CDR3 totals 16 residues. With V trimmed by 6 bases and J by 7 bases, 13 bases remained unmatched. DNA for the CDR3: TGTGCCAGCACCCAAGGGTCTAGCGGGATAGTCGGGGAGCTGTTTTTT. This sequence encodes CASTQGSSGIVGELFF.

The genes are TRBV29-1 and TRBJ2-3; D remains unclear. The ends were cut back, 1 base at V and 0 bases at J, with 8 bases in the middle. This CDR3 has 14 residues. Germline V CDR1 and CDR2: SQVTM, ANQGSEA. The DNA of the CDR3 is TGCAGCGTTGAAGTCGCCAAGAGCACAGATACGCAGTATTTT. Translating it yields CSVEVAKSTDTQYF.

With regard to this clone: Other DNA sequences in this specimen translate into the identical CDR3. This chain links TRBV5-1 with TRBJ2-5; no definite D call. Germline V gives CDR1 SGHRS, CDR2 YFSETQ. The CDR3 is 13 amino acids. V gave up 2 bases and J gave up 3 bases, with 8 bases separating them. The CDR3 DNA sequence: TGCGCCAGCAGCTTCCGAGGTGAAGAGACCCAGTACTTC. Its translation: CASSFRGEETQYF.

This chain connects TRBV9 to TRBJ1-1; D uncertain. CDR1 is SGDLS, CDR2 YYNGEE, per germline. This CDR3 is built from 14 residues. V lost 0 bases and J 1 base, leaving 7 bases between the germline ends. The DNA for the CDR3 is TGTGCCAGCAGCGTAGACATGGGGAACACTGAAGCTTTCTTT. Its protein product is CASSVDMGNTEAFF.

The chain joins TRBV10-3 to TRBJ2-3, with D uncertain. The CDR3 is made up of 15 amino acids. The germline V and J ends were trimmed by 0 bases and 2 bases, with 9 bases remaining between them. Germline V gene lookup returns CDR1 ENHRY and CDR2 SYGVKD. The CDR3 loop is CAISESSRHTDTQYF. CDR3 DNA sequence: TGTGCCATCAGTGAGTCGTCCAGACACACAGATACGCAGTATTTT.

This rearrangement joins TRBV28 to TRBJ2-1; 13 nucleotides agree with TRBD2. The V gene end was trimmed by 6 bases and the J gene end by 3 bases; junction bases not matched to a gene: 5. Germline loops: CDR1 MDHEN, CDR2 SYDVKM. The CDR3 has 16 amino acids. CDR3 DNA: TGTGCCAGCAGCTCGGGACTAGCGGGATTCTACAATGAGCAGTTCTTC. This translates into CASSSGLAGFYNEQFF. The whole variable domain, remainder taken from reference TRBV28 and TRBJ2-1, is DVKVTQSSRYLVKRTGEKVFLECVQDMDHENMFWYRQDPGLGLRLIYFSYDVKMKEKGDIPEGYSVSREKKERFSLILESASTNQTSMYLCASSSGLAGFYNEQFFGPGTRLTVL.

For this clone: The sample contains more than one DNA sequence encoding this CDR3. This chain uses TRBV28 with TRBJ2-1, with D hard to call. Germline CDR1 reads MDHEN; CDR2 reads SYDVKM. There are 13 residues in the CDR3. V lost 1 base to trimming and J lost 3 bases, with 4 bases between them. CDR3 coding DNA: TGTGCCAGCAGTTTATCGGACTACAATGAGCAGTTCTTC. It is translated as CASSLSDYNEQFF.

Concerning this clone: Other nucleotide sequences in the sample specify the same CDR3. The V and J genes are TRBV5-1 and TRBJ2-3; D assignment may be TRBD1 or TRBD2 (6 bases each). This CDR3 has 14 residues. From germline, CDR1 is SGHRS and CDR2 YFSETQ. V was clipped by 3 bases and J by 5 bases, with 13 bases between them. CDR3 loop: CASSSQGGEDTQYF. CDR3 coding DNA: TGCGCCAGCAGCTCACAGGGAGGTGAAGATACGCAGTATTTT.

V and J are TRBV6-4 and TRBJ2-1; a weak D match, TRBD2 (6 bases). Trimming pared 3 bases from V and 4 bases from J, leaving 16 bases between. This CDR3 is built from 16 residues. CDR1 is MRHNA and CDR2 is SNTAGT in the germline V gene. As DNA, the CDR3 is TGTGCCAGCAGTGAAACCGTCGGGACTCCATACAATGAGCAGTTCTTC. Protein sequence: CASSETVGTPYNEQFF.

The chain combines TRBV28 with TRBJ2-2; no clear D. The CDR3 is 15 residues long. Trimming removed 8 bases from V and 6 bases from J, with 19 bases in between. The germline V gene encodes CDR1 MDHEN and CDR2 SYDVKM. The CDR3 spells CASSRAFLVAGELFF. The CDR3 DNA reads as TGTGCCAGCTCTAGGGCTTTTTTGGTTGCCGGGGAGCTGTTTTTT.

This clone was seen a handful of times. The rearrangement links TRBV28 to TRBJ1-2; possible D gene TRBD1, 6 bases. The CDR3 totals 13 residues. Trimming cost V 4 bases and J 5 bases, with 11 bases left between them. CDR1 and CDR2 from the germline V gene are MDHEN and SYDVKM. For the CDR3, the DNA is TGTGCCAGCAGTTCCCAGGGGCGATATGGCTACACCTTC. Residues: CASSSQGRYGYTF.